This T cell receptor beta chain was profiled in a study of blood T cell repertoires in COVID-19. The wider study: From the United States, Italy and Spain came samples of acute and convalescent COVID-19. Nucleic acid was either cDNA or gDNA, and it came from T cells, B-cell-depleted T cells, or PBMCs.

The V end lost 7 bases, the J end lost 0 bases, and 10 bases lay between the germline ends. Germline V gives CDR1 SNHLY, CDR2 FYNNEI. There are 14 residues in the CDR3. Original processing methods: Amplified reference gene primers provided the basis for estimating nucleated cell counts. Assay: immunoSEQ multiplex PCR; the TCRdb copy retains only in-frame clones and omits some. Clone size and V and J calls were adopted from that table, with D and trimming inferred from the DNA. The sample carries fewer than 120,000 clones, roughly four fifths recorded once. This clone was detected a few times. The receptor was derived from a woman aged 55-69 years with acute or convalescent COVID-19. The rearrangement links TRBV2 to TRBJ1-5; tentatively, D is TRBD1 (6 bases). Input material: peripheral blood. The CDR3 bases are TGTGCCAGCAAGGACAGCCATAGCAATCAGCCCCAGCATTTT. This sequence encodes CASKDSHSNQPQHF.